Listed here are 30 T cell receptor beta chains from one sample, sequenced in a study of blood T cell repertoires in COVID-19. Profiled with immunoSEQ multiplex PCR; TCRdb holds only in-frame clones, not every one. The table shows approximately 210,000 clones, with roughly 90% occurring only once. Sequences were obtained from peripheral blood. These receptors originate from an older woman with acute or convalescent COVID-19.

This rearrangement joins TRBV7-8 to TRBJ2-6, with a tentative D call TRBD2 (6 bases). CDR3 length: 15 amino acids. Germline CDR1 reads SGHVS; CDR2 reads FQNEAQ. The V end was cut by 4 bases, the J end by 1 base, with 8 bases between. Here the CDR3 DNA reads TGTGCCAGCAGCTGGAGGGTGTCTGGGGCCAACGTCCTGACTTTC. It yields the protein CASSWRVSGANVLTF.

The chain employs TRBV7-9 and TRBJ1-1; D ambiguous. CDR1 is SEHNR and CDR2 is FQNEAQ in the germline V gene (reference sequence). The V end was cut by 1 base, the J end by 3 bases, with 15 bases between. The CDR3 contains 16 residues. This CDR3 reads CASSLGSARRYTEAFF. The CDR3 coding sequence is TGTGCCAGCAGCTTAGGTTCCGCGAGGAGGTACACTGAAGCTTTCTTT.

The chain combines TRBV7-2 with TRBJ1-1; perhaps TRBD1 as D (6 bases). The V gene's germline CDR1 is SGHTA and CDR2 FQGNSA. The CDR3 length is 13 residues. The V and J ends lost 5 bases and 5 bases respectively, with 12 bases between them. CDR3 protein: CASSTQGRTEAFF. In nucleotides, the CDR3 is TGTGCCAGCAGCACCCAGGGGCGTACTGAAGCTTTCTTT. Full variable domain (outside the CDR3, taken from reference TRBV7-2 and TRBJ1-1): GAGVSQSPSNKVTEKGKDVELRCDPISGHTALYWYRQSLGQGLEFLIYFQGNSAPDKSGLPSDRFSAERTGGSVSTLTIQRTQQEDSAVYLCASSTQGRTEAFFGQGTRLTVV.

The chain combines TRBV7-2 with TRBJ1-1; 10 bases map to TRBD1. With 1 base clipped from V and 5 bases from J, the junction kept 1 base outside the gene matches. Germline CDR1 and CDR2: SGHTA and FQGNSA. CDR3 size: 14 residues. The CDR3 region is CASSLGGQGTEAFF. The CDR3 DNA sequence: TGTGCCAGCAGCTTAGGGGGACAGGGGACTGAAGCTTTCTTT.

The genes are TRBV11-3 and TRBJ2-3; TRBD2 matches at 10 bases. Germline V gene sequence: CDR1 SGHNT, CDR2 YENEEA. Losses at the gene ends were 3 bases for V and 2 bases for J; bases not matched to a gene: 2. The CDR3 sequence is 15 residues long. CDR3 nucleotides: TGTGCCAGCAGCTTCGGACTAGCGGACACAGATACGCAGTATTTT. It codes for CASSFGLADTDTQYF.

V is TRBV6-1 and J is TRBJ2-5; 13 bases agree with TRBD2. This CDR3 is built from 19 residues. V was pared by 2 bases and J by 2 bases, with 11 bases of the junction left unmatched. Germline assignment: CDR1 MNHNS and CDR2 SASEGT. CDR3 coding DNA: TGTGCCAGCAGTGAAATCATCCCGGGACTAGCGGGGCTACAAGAGACCCAGTACTTC. Protein: CASSEIIPGLAGLQETQYF.

The chain joins TRBV7-3 to TRBJ2-3, with 11 nucleotides matching TRBD1. The V segment lost 5 bases and the J segment 3 bases; nucleotides outside the gene matches: 7. Germline V CDR1 and CDR2: SGHTA, FQGTGA. This CDR3 comprises 16 residues. The CDR3, as DNA: TGTGCCAGCAGCCCTGGGACAGGGGGTGTAACAGATACGCAGTATTTT. Residues: CASSPGTGGVTDTQYF.

The chain joins TRBV6-5 to TRBJ2-7, with D perhaps TRBD1 (6 bases). V was pared by 2 bases and J by 3 bases, with 8 bases between. The CDR3 is 13 residues long. Germline values: CDR1 MNHEY, CDR2 SVGAGI. CDR3 in amino acids: CASSYGGLYEQYF. CDR3 coding DNA: TGTGCCAGCAGTTACGGGGGCCTCTACGAGCAGTACTTC.

Only one count was recorded for this clone. The V gene is TRBV5-1, the J gene TRBJ2-3; 9 bases agree with TRBD2. J was trimmed by 1 base and V by 3 bases; bases with no gene match: 3. This CDR3 comprises 15 residues. Germline V CDR1 and CDR2: SGHRS, YFSETQ. CDR3 in amino acids: CASSWSGGRTDTQYF. CDR3 sequence (DNA): TGCGCCAGCAGCTGGAGCGGGGGGCGCACAGATACGCAGTATTTT. The whole variable domain, filled in from reference TRBV5-1 and TRBJ2-3, reads KAGVTQTPRYLIKTRGQQVTLSCSPISGHRSVSWYQQTPGQGLQFLFEYFSETQRNKGNFPGRFSGRQFSNSRSEMNVSTLELGDSALYLCASSWSGGRTDTQYFGPGTRLTVL.

The chain employs TRBV7-9 and TRBJ2-1, with TRBD2 identical over 10 bases. The ends lost 5 bases at V and 6 bases at J; junction bases unmatched: 7. The V gene's germline CDR1 is SEHNR and CDR2 FQNEAQ (reference sequence). This CDR3 is built from 15 residues. The CDR3 reads CASSLLAGTFNEQFF. The CDR3 DNA reads TGTGCCAGCAGCCTACTAGCGGGGACATTCAATGAGCAGTTCTTC.

This clone was counted only a few times. The chain has TRBV4-1 and TRBJ2-7; D might be TRBD1 (6 bases). Trimming pared 0 bases from V and 2 bases from J, leaving 17 bases between. The CDR3 covers 17 residues. Germline CDR1 is MGHRA and CDR2 is YSYEKL. CDR3 in DNA: TGCGCCAGCAGCCAAGACCTGGGGCAGGGGATCGCCTACGAGCAGTACTTC. Translation gives CASSQDLGQGIAYEQYF.

V gene TRBV19 combines with J gene TRBJ2-1; D gene ambiguous. From germline, CDR1 is LNHDA and CDR2 SQIVND (reference sequence). The length of the CDR3 is 16 residues. V lost 6 bases to trimming and J lost 2 bases, with 17 bases between them. CDR3 loop: CASSRQAAQTYNEQFF. The CDR3 nucleotides are TGTGCCAGTAGCCGCCAAGCCGCGCAAACCTACAATGAGCAGTTCTTC.

The rearrangement links TRBV28 to TRBJ2-1, with D unresolved. Deletions cut 5 bases from V and 7 bases from J, with 15 bases between. This CDR3 contains 14 residues. Germline lookup yields CDR1 MDHEN and CDR2 SYDVKM. The CDR3 here is CASSPPFTRNEQFF. As DNA, the CDR3 is TGTGCCAGCAGTCCCCCTTTTACGCGGAATGAGCAGTTCTTC.

The rearrangement joins TRBV6-5 to TRBJ1-2; 8 bases match TRBD1. Germline CDR1 MNHEY, CDR2 SVGAGI. J gave up 2 bases and V 7 bases, and 6 bases lay outside the gene matches. The CDR3 length is 14 residues. The CDR3 DNA reads as TGTGCCAGCACCAAACAGGGGGGAAACTATGGCTACACCTTC. Amino acids: CASTKQGGNYGYTF.

This rearrangement joins TRBV10-3 to TRBJ2-5; TRBD1 matches 7 bases. J was trimmed by 1 base and V by 4 bases; bases with no gene match: 3. Germline V gives CDR1 ENHRY, CDR2 SYGVKD. The CDR3 extends over 14 amino acids. CDR3 region: CAISGAGGQETQYF. Written as DNA, the CDR3 is TGTGCCATCAGTGGGGCAGGGGGCCAAGAGACCCAGTACTTC.

J is TRBJ2-5 and V is TRBV18, with 7 bases lining up with TRBD2. CDR1 KGHSH and CDR2 LQKENI come from the germline V gene. Trimming removed 3 bases from V and 1 base from J; junction bases left unmatched: 8. The length of the CDR3 is 16 residues. CDR3 in DNA: TGTGCCAGCTCACCCCTCGCCGCGGGAGTCCAAGAGACCCAGTACTTC. It yields the protein CASSPLAAGVQETQYF.

The genes are TRBV7-2 and TRBJ1-6; the D gene is possibly TRBD1 (5 bases). The V end was cut by 2 bases, the J end by 7 bases, with 12 bases between. Per the germline V gene, CDR1 is SGHTA and CDR2 is FQGNSA. The CDR3 sequence is 15 residues long. The CDR3 protein is CASSLLGGGNSPLHF. The CDR3 nucleotides read TGTGCCAGCAGCTTATTGGGGGGTGGGAATTCACCCCTCCACTTT.

This clone appeared a single time. Written as DNA, the CDR3 is TGCGCCAGCAGTGAAGGGACTAGCGGGGGCGCACAGTTCTTC. Encoded protein: CASSEGTSGGAQFF. The chain combines TRBV10-2 with TRBJ2-1; 14 nucleotides line up with TRBD2. Trimming cost V 3 bases and J 13 bases; bases outside gene matches: 5. This CDR3 contains 14 residues. The germline V gene has CDR1 WSHSY and CDR2 SAAADI.

This rearrangement joins TRBV5-1 to TRBJ2-7, with D possibly TRBD2 on 6 matching bases. CDR1 SGHRS and CDR2 YFSETQ come from the germline V gene. The CDR3 loop spans 14 amino acids. Trimming pared 0 bases from V and 3 bases from J, leaving 10 bases between. CDR3 region: CASSLGPGDYEQYF. CDR3 coding DNA: TGCGCCAGCAGCTTGGGGCCGGGGGACTACGAGCAGTACTTC.

The V gene is TRBV3-1 (or the pseudogene TRBV3-2), the J gene TRBJ2-5; 8 positions agree with TRBD2. Germline V gene sequence: CDR1 LGHDT, CDR2 YNNKEL (reference sequence). This CDR3 has 14 residues. The junction had 4 bases not matched to a gene; V was cut back by 2 bases and J by 5 bases. The CDR3 nucleotides read TGTGCCAGCAGCCAACAAGGCGGGGGGGAGACCCAGTACTTC. It yields the protein CASSQQGGGETQYF.

This clone was recorded many times. The chain combines TRBV28 with TRBJ2-2, with D possibly being TRBD1 (6 bases). Germline-derived CDR1 and CDR2 are MDHEN and SYDVKM. Trimming shortened V by 5 bases and J by 6 bases, and 13 bases separated the two germline ends. This CDR3 spans 14 amino acids. The chain's CDR3 is CASSPQGGAGELFF. The CDR3 DNA sequence: TGTGCCAGCAGTCCACAGGGTGGGGCCGGGGAGCTGTTTTTT.

This chain uses TRBV18 with TRBJ2-1, with 9 bases that match TRBD1. J lost 9 bases, V lost 2 bases, and 8 bases had no gene match. Per germline, CDR1 KGHSH and CDR2 LQKENI. This CDR3 spans 15 amino acids. The CDR3 here is CASSPSRQGGIEQFF. The CDR3 nucleotides are TGTGCCAGCTCACCATCGAGACAGGGGGGTATTGAGCAGTTCTTC. The whole variable domain, remainder taken from reference TRBV18 and TRBJ2-1, is NAGVMQNPRHLVRRRGQEARLRCSPMKGHSHVYWYRQLPEEGLKFMVYLQKENIIDESGMPKERFSAEFPKEGPSILRIQQVVRGDSAAYFCASSPSRQGGIEQFFGPGTRLTVL.

V usage is TRBV29-1 and J usage is TRBJ2-1; 7 bases agree with TRBD1. The trim removed 4 bases at V and 7 bases at J, leaving 4 bases unmatched. The germline gives CDR1 SQVTM, CDR2 ANQGSEA. The length of the CDR3 is 12 residues. CDR3: CSVAQGRNEQFF. For the CDR3, the DNA is TGCAGCGTTGCACAGGGGCGGAATGAGCAGTTCTTC.

The genes are TRBV12-3 or TRBV12-4 and TRBJ2-5, with D unclear. This CDR3 spans 12 amino acids. Trimming removed 7 bases at V and 5 bases at J, with 11 bases between. The CDR3 DNA reads as TGTGCCAGCACCCAGGTTCCGGAGACCCAGTACTTC. Translation gives CASTQVPETQYF.

The DNA for the CDR3 is TGTGCCAGCAGGCCGGGGGGGAGCTCCTACGAGCAGTACTTC. It encodes CASRPGGSSYEQYF. This chain connects TRBV11-2 to TRBJ2-7; TRBD2 aligns across 8 bases. Trimming at V came to 6 bases and at J to 0 bases, leaving 4 bases not matched to a gene. Germline lookup yields CDR1 SGHAT and CDR2 FQNNGV. This CDR3 spans 14 amino acids.

The V gene is TRBV6-6, the J gene TRBJ1-2; D possibly corresponds to TRBD1 (6 bases). The CDR3 is 12 amino acids. Germline V gene lookup returns CDR1 MNHNY and CDR2 SVGAGI (reference sequence). Trimming pared 4 bases from V and 7 bases from J, leaving 10 bases between. The CDR3 DNA reads TGTGCCAGCAGTTCCAGGGGAATTGGCTACACCTTC. Amino acid sequence: CASSSRGIGYTF.

This clone was counted a single time. The rearrangement links TRBV6-6 to TRBJ2-3; TRBD1 is a possible D gene (5 bases). V lost 7 bases to trimming and J lost 2 bases, with 13 bases between them. This CDR3 is built from 14 residues. Per germline, CDR1 MNHNY and CDR2 SVGAGI (reference sequence). The chain's CDR3 is CASTPRADTDTQYF. Written as DNA, the CDR3 is TGTGCCAGCACCCCCAGGGCGGACACAGATACGCAGTATTTT.

The chain couples TRBV7-2 to TRBJ1-6; D is uncertain. Per germline, CDR1 SGHTA and CDR2 FQGNSA. The CDR3 contains 12 residues. V was trimmed by 1 base and J by 11 bases, leaving 6 bases between them. CDR3 sequence reads: CASSLDSPPLHF. CDR3 bases: TGTGCCAGCAGCTTAGACAGCCCACCCCTCCACTTT. Full variable domain (outside the CDR3, taken from reference TRBV7-2 and TRBJ1-6): GAGVSQSPSNKVTEKGKDVELRCDPISGHTALYWYRQSLGQGLEFLIYFQGNSAPDKSGLPSDRFSAERTGGSVSTLTIQRTQQEDSAVYLCASSLDSPPLHFGNGTRLTVT.

The chain employs TRBV6-5 and TRBJ1-4; weak D call: TRBD1 (6 bases). The length of the CDR3 is 13 residues. Trimming removed 6 bases from V and 12 bases from J, with 17 bases in between. Germline values: CDR1 MNHEY, CDR2 SVGAGI. As DNA, the CDR3 is TGTGCCAGCAGAAATACAGGGACCGCGGAACTGTTTTTT. Protein: CASRNTGTAELFF.

This rearrangement joins TRBV5-1 to TRBJ2-6; 9 nucleotides match TRBD1. Germline trimming cut 4 bases from V and 2 bases from J; bases unmatched to any gene: 10. The CDR3 loop spans 18 amino acids. Per germline, CDR1 SGHRS and CDR2 YFSETQ. CDR3 nucleotide sequence: TGCGCCAGCAGCGTACAGGGGGCGATCGGAACTGGGGCCAACGTCCTGACTTTC. This translates into CASSVQGAIGTGANVLTF.